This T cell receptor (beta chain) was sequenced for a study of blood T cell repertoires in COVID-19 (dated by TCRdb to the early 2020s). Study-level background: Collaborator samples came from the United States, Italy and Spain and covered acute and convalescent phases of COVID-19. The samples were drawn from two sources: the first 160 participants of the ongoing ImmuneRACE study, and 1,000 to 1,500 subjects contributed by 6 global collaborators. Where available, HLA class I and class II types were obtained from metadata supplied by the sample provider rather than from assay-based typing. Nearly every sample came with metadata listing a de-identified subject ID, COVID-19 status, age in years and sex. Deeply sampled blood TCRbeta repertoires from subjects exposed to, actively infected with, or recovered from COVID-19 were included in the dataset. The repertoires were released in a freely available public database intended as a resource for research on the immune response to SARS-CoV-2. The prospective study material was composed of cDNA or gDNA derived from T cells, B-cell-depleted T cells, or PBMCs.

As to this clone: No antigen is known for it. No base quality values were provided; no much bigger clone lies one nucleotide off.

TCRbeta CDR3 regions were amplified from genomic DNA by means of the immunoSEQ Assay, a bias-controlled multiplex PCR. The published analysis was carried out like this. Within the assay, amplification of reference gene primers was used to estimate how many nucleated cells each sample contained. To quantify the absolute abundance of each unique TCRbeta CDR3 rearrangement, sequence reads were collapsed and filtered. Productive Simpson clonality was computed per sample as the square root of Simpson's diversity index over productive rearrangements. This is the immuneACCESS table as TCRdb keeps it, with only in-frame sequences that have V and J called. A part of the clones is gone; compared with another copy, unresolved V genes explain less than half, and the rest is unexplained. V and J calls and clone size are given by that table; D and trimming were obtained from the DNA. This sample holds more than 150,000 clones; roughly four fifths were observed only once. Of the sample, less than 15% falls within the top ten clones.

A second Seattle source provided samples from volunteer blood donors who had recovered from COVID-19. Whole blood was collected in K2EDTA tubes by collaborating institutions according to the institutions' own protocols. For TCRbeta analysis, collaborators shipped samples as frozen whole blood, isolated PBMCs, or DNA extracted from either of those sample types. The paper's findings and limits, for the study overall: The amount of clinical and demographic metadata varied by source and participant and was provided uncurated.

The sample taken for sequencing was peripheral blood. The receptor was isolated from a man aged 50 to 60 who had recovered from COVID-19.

Read as DNA, the sequence is TGTGCCTGGAATCGGGACTACTACAATGAGCAGTTCTTC. It is translated as CAWNRDYYNEQFF. This receptor chain uses TRBV30 and TRBJ2-1; 7 middle bases align to TRBD2. The CDR3 spans 13 residues, from the cysteine through the phenylalanine. The retained sequence is limited to the CDR3, 39 bases, with the frame set at the first base. As encoded in the germline V gene (reference sequence), CDR1 is GTSNPN while CDR2 is SVGIG. Trimming leaves V shorter by 4 bases and J shorter by 3 bases, with the junction holding 3 bases beyond the gene matches.